This is a list of T cell receptor beta chains from one sample in a study of shared clonotypes between healthy human individuals. Using immunoSEQ multiplex PCR, the repertoire was profiled, and TCRdb retains in-frame clones only, with some absent. In the table there are a few million clones, 85% to 95% of which are singletons. Sample: naive CD4+ T cells from PBMCs. Receptor source: a man aged 18-30 years in good health. Some clones in this sample may be carry-over from other donors' samples. Both conserved end residues are part of each CDR3. The D gene is left open where the match is weak. Size tells how often a clone was seen (once, few, many) or the class of an expanded clone, and some rows leave it out.

j_gene,abundance,v_gene,d_gene,CDR3nt,CDR3aa
TRBJ2-6,.,TRBV5-1,.,TGCGCCAGCAGCTTAGGTACTGCTGGGGCCAACGTCCTGACTTTC,CASSLGTAGANVLTF
TRBJ1-3,.,TRBV5-4,.,TGTGCCAGCAGCTTGGCAGTGGGTTCAATCTCTGGAAACACCATATATTTT,CASSLAVGSISGNTIYF
TRBJ2-7,.,TRBV4-1,TRBD2,TGCGCCAGCAGCCAAGAAAGATCTCGGACTAGCGGGAGCCCAAACCGATCCTACGAGCAGTACTTC,CASSQERSRTSGSPNRSYEQYF
TRBJ1-5,.,TRBV9,.,TGTGCCAGCAGCTCCCGACGGGGAGATAATCAGCCCCAGCATTTT,CASSSRRGDNQPQHF
TRBJ1-5,.,TRBV6-1,.,TGTGCCAGCAGGGGTGGTCAGCCCCAGCATTTT,CASRGGQPQHF
TRBJ2-1,.,TRBV30,.,TGTGCCTGGAGTCACGGCCGGGTCAATGAGCAGTTCTTC,CAWSHGRVNEQFF
TRBJ1-1,.,TRBV5-1,.,TGCGCCAGCAGCCCTTTCTCAGGGGCCAACACTGAAGCTTTCTTT,CASSPFSGANTEAFF
TRBJ2-1,.,TRBV5-1,.,TGCGCCAGCAGCTTGTTGGCAGGGGCCCCGGGGGAGCAGTTCTTC,CASSLLAGAPGEQFF
TRBJ2-3,.,TRBV7-3,.,TGTGCCAGCAGCTTAGGACTCACCACAGATACGCAGTATTTT,CASSLGLTTDTQYF
TRBJ1-1,.,TRBV2,TRBD1,TGTGCCAACTCACAGGGGCCTTCTGAAGCTTTCTTT,CANSQGPSEAFF
TRBJ1-5,once,TRBV19,TRBD1,TGTGCCACTACGATGGTCGGGACAGGGGGCGCCCTTAACCAGCCCCAGCATTTT,CATTMVGTGGALNQPQHF
TRBJ1-2,.,TRBV4-1,TRBD1,TGCGCCAGCAGCCAAGATTTGGGACAGGGAGGGGCCTATGGCTACACCTTC,CASSQDLGQGGAYGYTF
TRBJ1-4,.,TRBV7-2,.,TGTGCCAGCAGCCCAGGACAACCCGCAACTAATGAAAAACTGTTTTTT,CASSPGQPATNEKLFF
TRBJ2-5,.,TRBV5-4,TRBD2,TGTGCCAGCAGCTTGAGGTCCCCACTAGCGGGACAAGAGACCCAGTACTTC,CASSLRSPLAGQETQYF
TRBJ1-2,once,TRBV5-6,TRBD1,TGTGCCAGCAGCTTGATGGGTAAGACAGGGGATGACGGCTACACCTTC,CASSLMGKTGDDGYTF